These T cell receptor beta chains were read from a single sample in a study of OX40 agonist ivuxolimab in advanced cancers. This table comes from immunoSEQ multiplex PCR, and its TCRdb copy is limited to in-frame clones, with some not included. Of 20,000 to 25,000 clones listed, roughly 84% are singletons. The material was CD4+ or CD8+ T cells sorted from blood, obtained in a trial of the OX40 agonist ivuxolimab. Receptors originate from an adult with an advanced solid tumor such as melanoma, head and neck, liver or kidney cancer. Both conserved end residues are part of each CDR3. A D gene is named only where the DNA matches it firmly. Clone size is stated in some rows and not others, as once, few, many or a class when expanded.

size,D,V,J,DNA,CDR3
few,TRBD1,TRBV7-9,TRBJ2-3,TGTGCCAGCAGCCCGGGACAGGGTGCGGCAGATACGCAGTATTTT,CASSPGQGAADTQYF
-,-,TRBV5-6,TRBJ2-5,TGTGCCAGCAGCTTGGGTTTGGCAGGCCAAGAGACCCAGTACTTC,CASSLGLAGQETQYF
-,-,TRBV16,TRBJ2-7,TGTGCCAGCAGCCCCCCGCGGGGCGGATACGAGCAGTACTTC,CASSPPRGGYEQYF
-,-,TRBV5-1,TRBJ1-1,TGCGCCAGCAGCCCGACGGGGAACACTGAAGCTTTCTTT,CASSPTGNTEAFF
-,TRBD1,TRBV4-3,TRBJ1-1,TGCGCCAGCAGCCAAGAGGTGACAGGGGAGCGGGAAATGAACACTGAAGCTTTCTTT,CASSQEVTGEREMNTEAFF
-,TRBD1,TRBV30,TRBJ2-7,TGTGCCTGGAGTACCGGGACAGGGTCATACGAGCAGTACTTC,CAWSTGTGSYEQYF
-,-,TRBV5-1,TRBJ2-5,TGCGCCAGCACCCGAGGGGCAGGAGAAGAGACCCAGTACTTC,CASTRGAGEETQYF
-,-,TRBV27,TRBJ1-5,TGTGCCAGCAGTTTAAGCACGGGAAATCAGCCCCAGCATTTT,CASSLSTGNQPQHF
-,-,TRBV5-1,TRBJ1-2,TGCGCCAGCAGCTTTTTTATGGGCGGGAGTGGCTACACCTTC,CASSFFMGGSGYTF
-,TRBD2,TRBV5-4,TRBJ2-3,TGTGCCAGCAGCGCATCACTAGCGACTAGCACAGATACGCAGTATTTT,CASSASLATSTDTQYF
-,TRBD1,TRBV4-2,TRBJ1-4,TGTGCCAGCAGCCCCGGACAGGGAGGTGAAAAACTGTTTTTT,CASSPGQGGEKLFF
-,-,TRBV6-5,TRBJ2-1,TGTGCCAGCAGTTACTCCGCGGGGACCTCCTACAATGAGCAGTTCTTC,CASSYSAGTSYNEQFF
-,TRBD2,TRBV5-1,TRBJ2-1,TGCGCCAGCAGCTCCCTAGCGGGAGGGAGCTCCTACAATGAGCAGTTCTTC,CASSSLAGGSSYNEQFF
once,-,TRBV14,TRBJ1-2,TGTGCCAGCAGTCAACAGGGTAAGGCTGGCTACACCTTC,CASSQQGKAGYTF
-,-,TRBV18,TRBJ2-6,TGTGCCAGCTCACCACTCAGAGGGCAAGGGGCCAACGTCCTGACTTTC,CASSPLRGQGANVLTF
few,TRBD2,TRBV13,TRBJ2-2,TGTGCCAGCGGGCGAGCGGGGGCCTCAAACACCGGGGAGCTGTTTTTT,CASGRAGASNTGELFF
-,-,TRBV4-1,TRBJ2-3,TGCGCCAGCAGCCAACAACTAGGCACTAGCACAGATACGCAGTATTTT,CASSQQLGTSTDTQYF
-,TRBD2,TRBV10-1,TRBJ2-1,TGCGCCAGCAGTGAGGGGGCAGCGGGAGGGCAAAATGAGCAGTTCTTC,CASSEGAAGGQNEQFF
once,TRBD2,TRBV2,TRBJ2-1,TGTGCCAGCAGCGGGGAGGGACTAGGCTACAATGAGCAGTTCTTC,CASSGEGLGYNEQFF
-,-,TRBV12-1,TRBJ2-7,TGTGCCAGCAGCTTGACCCCGCGGGGCAGGGGGTTTACCTACGAGCAGTACTTC,CASSLTPRGRGFTYEQYF
-,TRBD2,TRBV9,TRBJ2-1,TGTGCCAGCAGCGAAAAGGCCCTAGCGGGTTACAATGAGCAGTTCTTC,CASSEKALAGYNEQFF
-,TRBD2,TRBV19,TRBJ2-7,TGTGCCAGTAGTACGGCTAGCGGGTACGAGCAGTACTTC,CASSTASGYEQYF
-,TRBD1,TRBV5-1,TRBJ1-2,TGCGCCAGCAGCTTGGGACAGGGGGGATATGGCTACACCTTC,CASSLGQGGYGYTF
-,-,TRBV7-3,TRBJ2-3,TGTGCCAGCGCGGACCGCACAGATACGCAGTATTTT,CASADRTDTQYF
-,-,TRBV5-1,TRBJ1-5,TGCGCCAGCAGCCTGACAGGACCCAATCAGCCCCAGCATTTT,CASSLTGPNQPQHF
-,-,TRBV11-2,TRBJ2-5,TGTGCCAGCAGCTTCGGGGGACACTACCAAGAGACCCAGTACTTC,CASSFGGHYQETQYF